The TCR beta chain described here comes from a study of blood T cell repertoires in COVID-19. For the study at large: PBMCs, B-cell-depleted T cells, or T cells provided the cDNA or gDNA that made up the material.

With 1 base removed from V and 6 bases from J, the gap between germline ends came to 4 bases. The CDR3 loop spans 12 amino acids. CDR1 and CDR2 (germline): LNHDA, SQIVND (reference sequence). Source study methods: It was from reference gene primer amplification that nucleated cell counts were estimated. Data came from immunoSEQ multiplex PCR; TCRdb stores just in-frame clones and leaves some out. V and J calls and clone size come straight from that table; D and trimming were deduced from the DNA. The data show approximately 150,000 clones, with approximately 87% seen just once and under 4.5% held by the top ten.

The rearrangement uses TRBV19 and TRBJ1-5; unclear D gene. The receptor was derived from a woman between 65 and 79 years old with acute or convalescent COVID-19. The sequencing input was peripheral blood. For the CDR3, the DNA is TGTGCCAGTAGTATAGTCGGTCAGCCCCAGCATTTT. Translated, it gives CASSIVGQPQHF.